Following are 2 T cell receptor beta chains from one sample sequenced in a study of blood T cell repertoires in COVID-19. Sequencing was performed with immunoSEQ multiplex PCR; in TCRdb, only in-frame clones are kept and a portion is missing. The data show around 200,000 clones, about 83% seen once. What was sequenced was peripheral blood. Every receptor here comes from a woman under 40 with COVID-19, enrolled during active disease.

The rearrangement links TRBV27 to TRBJ2-5; maybe TRBD1 (5 bases). This CDR3 contains 14 residues. Germline CDR1 reads MNHEY; CDR2 reads SMNVEV (reference sequence). The germline V and J ends were trimmed by 7 bases and 4 bases, with 16 bases remaining between them. CDR3 sequence reads: CASTPVGAGETQYF. CDR3 in DNA: TGTGCCAGCACCCCAGTTGGGGCCGGAGAGACCCAGTACTTC.

The V and J genes are TRBV10-3 and TRBJ2-3; the D gene is possibly TRBD1 (7 bases). V lost 7 bases and J lost 0, with 14 bases in between. The germline V gene encodes CDR1 ENHRY and CDR2 SYGVKD. The CDR3 is 15 residues long. CDR3 region: CAIKQGGSSTDTQYF. CDR3 nucleotides: TGTGCCATCAAGCAGGGGGGCTCAAGCACAGATACGCAGTATTTT.